The 10 T cell receptor beta chains presented below share a single source sample, sequenced in a study of regulatory T cells in long-lasting Graves disease. Investigators prepared the TCR beta libraries by applying iRepertoire HTBI primers and Arm-PCR of CDR3 regions. TCRdb recomputed calls from the multiplex PCR reads with MiXCR, one row per CDR3 protein. The repertoire consists of 350,000 to 500,000 distinct CDR3 sequences, with roughly 15% occurring once and the leading ten covering approximately 22%. Time point in this sample: newly diagnosed GD, antithyroid drugs for less than 3 months. From RNA extracted from PBMCs, the TCR library was made. These data also formed part of another study, on T cells in Graves' hyperthyroidism and ophthalmopathy.

This material consisted of peripheral blood mononuclear cells (PBMCs), taken at new diagnosis, from a patient treated with antithyroid drugs. The receptors come from a woman aged 18-30 years with Graves disease.

V gene TRBV15 combines with J gene TRBJ2-7, with 7 bases identical to TRBD1. Germline CDR1 reads LNHNV; CDR2 reads YYDKDF (reference sequence). The CDR3 is 15 amino acids. Trimming removed 1 base from V and 3 bases from J; junction bases left unmatched: 6. CDR3 in DNA: TGTGCCACCAGCAGAGTCCGGGACAGCCGCTACGAGCAGTACTTC. This codes for CATSRVRDSRYEQYF.

This clonotype was counted only a few times. V usage is TRBV7-9 and J usage is TRBJ1-5; the D is unclear. The germline gives CDR1 SEHNR, CDR2 FQNEAQ (reference sequence). The CDR3 spans 14 residues. Trimming pared 1 base from V and 4 bases from J, leaving 8 bases between. The CDR3 protein is CASSLGGINQPQHF. CDR3 bases: TGTGCCAGCAGCTTAGGCGGAATTAATCAGCCCCAGCATTTT.

This clonotype appeared a few times. This sequence joins TRBV27 and TRBJ2-7, with a possible D match to TRBD2 (5 bases). Trimming left V 5 bases short and J 3 bases short, with 17 bases between. This CDR3 comprises 15 residues. The germline CDR1 and CDR2 sequences are MNHEY and SMNVEV (reference sequence). CDR3 bases: TGTGCCAGCAGTGCTTCTTCGATGAGGGTCTACGAGCAGTACTTC. Protein product: CASSASSMRVYEQYF.

This clonotype was counted many times. The rearrangement joins TRBV3-1 to TRBJ1-2; 9 bases fit TRBD1. The CDR3 totals 14 residues. Germline V lookup: CDR1 LGHDT, CDR2 YNNKEL (reference sequence). V lost 3 bases, J lost 3 bases, and 2 bases stayed unmatched. The CDR3, as DNA: TGTGCCAGCAGCCAGGGACAGGGCTACTATGGCTACACCTTC. This codes for CASSQGQGYYGYTF.

This clonotype was counted ten times or more. The J gene is TRBJ2-1, the V gene TRBV7-3; 14 nucleotides line up with TRBD2. This CDR3 region has 18 residues. Germline CDR1 is SGHTA and CDR2 is FQGTGA. The ends lost 1 base at V and 10 bases at J; junction bases unmatched: 12. CDR3 region: CASSLIASGLAGGREQFF. DNA for the CDR3: TGTGCCAGCAGCTTAATCGCCTCCGGACTAGCGGGAGGACGCGAGCAGTTCTTC.

This clonotype was seen only a few times. A single base separates this from a much larger clone, so it may be a read error. J is TRBJ2-1 and V is TRBV2; 12 positions match TRBD2. There are 15 residues in the CDR3. Germline CDR1 and CDR2: SNHLY and FYNNEI. Trimming cost V 5 bases and J 5 bases; bases outside gene matches: 4. CDR3 DNA sequence: TGTGCCAGCAGTCGGAGGACTAGCGGGAACAATGAGCAGTTCTTC. This codes for CASSRRTSGNNEQFF.

The rearrangement uses TRBV11-2 and TRBJ2-7, with 11 bases that match TRBD2. Germline V gene sequence: CDR1 SGHAT, CDR2 FQNNGV. There are 16 residues in the CDR3. The V and J ends lost 3 bases and 4 bases, in that order; junction bases with no gene match: 8. The CDR3 nucleotides read TGTGCCAGCAGCTTCTTGGTAGCGGGAGGGCCTTACGAGCAGTACTTC. This encodes CASSFLVAGGPYEQYF. Full variable domain (missing parts from reference TRBV11-2 and TRBJ2-7): EAGVAQSPRYKIIEKRQSVAFWCNPISGHATLYWYQQILGQGPKLLIQFQNNGVVDDSQLPKDRFSAERLKGVDSTLKIQPAKLEDSAVYLCASSFLVAGGPYEQYFGPGTRLTVT.

Concerning this clonotype itself: Since the CDR3 does not end with the conserved phenylalanine or tryptophan, this likely comes from a read error. The rearrangement joins TRBV27 to TRBJ2-3; 9 bases line up with TRBD1. This CDR3 has 16 amino acids. With V trimmed by 7 bases and J by 2 bases, 10 bases remained unmatched. CDR1 and CDR2 from the germline V gene are MNHEY and SMNVEV (reference sequence). The CDR3 spells CASNPGTGISTDTQYL. CDR3 in DNA: TGTGCCAGCAATCCCGGGACAGGGATCTCCACAGATACGCAGTATCTT.

J is TRBJ2-4 and V is TRBV4-2, with no clear D. Deletions cut 5 bases from V and 0 bases from J, with 17 bases between. The CDR3 totals 17 residues. The germline V gene encodes CDR1 LGHNA and CDR2 YNFKEQ. The CDR3, as DNA: TGTGCCAGCAGCTACGGAACTCCGAACCTAGCCAAAAACATTCAGTACTTC. Residues: CASSYGTPNLAKNIQYF.

In this sample, this clonotype turned up a few times. V and J are TRBV7-2 and TRBJ2-5; D is uncertain. There are 16 residues in the CDR3. Germline-derived CDR1 and CDR2 are SGHTA and FQGNSA. V was pared by 1 base and J by 2 bases, with 14 bases between. The CDR3 DNA sequence: TGTGCCAGCAGCTTAGTCCGGCCAGCCGGACAAGAGACCCAGTACTTC. Its translation: CASSLVRPAGQETQYF.